This paragraph reports one T cell receptor beta chain. Its antigen is undetermined. CDR1 is MGHRA and CDR2 is YSYEKL in the germline V gene. The ends were cut back, 4 bases at V and 0 bases at J, with 13 bases in the middle. CDR3 length: 15 residues. Per the original data handling: Junction-only immunoSEQ data arrived without quality scores, meaning filtering differed. TCRdb's copy holds only in-frame clones and misses some; the assay was immunoSEQ multiplex PCR. D and trimming were read from the DNA, whereas the V and J calls and clone size are those reported in that table. The table includes around 100,000 clones, roughly 70% detected once. The data are from a study of shared clonotypes between healthy human individuals. Study information: For every donor, three CD4 naive, three CD4 memory, two CD8 naive and one CD8 memory plates were used.

Whole-study results and caveats: The study sampled only blood, and tissue repertoires likely differ. When naive CD4 clonotypes were compared across several donors, approximately 5% were shared.

This chain links TRBV4-1 with TRBJ2-7; possibly TRBD1 for D (5 bases). The sequence was obtained from a woman in her 30s in good health. The sequenced sample was memory CD8+ T cells sorted from blood. Stated subset: CD45RO+ cells pooled with CCR7-negative TemRA cells. CDR3 in DNA: TGCGCCAGCAGCCGATGGACAACCCTCTCCTACGAGCAGTACTTC. Amino acids: CASSRWTTLSYEQYF.